Below, 5 T cell receptor beta chains from the same sample are listed, as sequenced in a study of regulatory T cells in long-lasting Graves disease. As to time point: newly diagnosed GD, antithyroid drugs for less than 3 months. PBMC RNA was the source of the TCR library. Building the TCR beta libraries relied on iRepertoire HTBI primers, and CDR3 regions underwent Arm-PCR. TCRdb reprocessed the multiplex PCR reads with MiXCR, giving one entry per CDR3 protein. Of a few hundred thousand distinct CDR3 sequences listed, 15% to 20% were seen once; the top ten hold around 20%. These same records also appear under a second study, on T cells in Graves' hyperthyroidism and ophthalmopathy.

The starting material was peripheral blood mononuclear cells (PBMCs), obtained at new diagnosis, from a patient treated with antithyroid drugs. The receptors were sampled from a woman younger than 35 with Graves disease.

With respect to this clonotype: Possible read error: a much larger clone is one base away. It is likely a read error, because the conserved phenylalanine at the end of the CDR3 is missing. This chain joins TRBV20-1 and TRBJ2-7, with a tentative D call TRBD2 (6 bases). V lost 6 bases to trimming and J lost 2 bases, with 14 bases between them. In germline, CDR1 is DFQATT, CDR2 SNEGSKA (reference sequence). CDR3 length equals 13 residues. This chain's CDR3 is CSAAGLITYEQYS. For the CDR3, the DNA is TGCAGTGCAGCGGGCCTTATAACCTACGAGCAGTACTCC.

This clonotype showed up many times. The genes are TRBV5-1 and TRBJ1-5; 9 bases agree with TRBD1. Germline V gene data show CDR1 as SGHRS and CDR2 as YFSETQ. With 5 bases clipped from V and 3 bases from J, the junction kept 6 bases outside the gene matches. CDR3 size: 15 residues. CDR3 protein: CASSPGTGNNQPQHF. The CDR3 DNA reads as TGCGCCAGCAGTCCCGGGACAGGGAACAATCAGCCCCAGCATTTT. The full variable domain, its missing parts supplied by reference TRBV5-1 and TRBJ1-5, is KAGVTQTPRYLIKTRGQQVTLSCSPISGHRSVSWYQQTPGQGLQFLFEYFSETQRNKGNFPGRFSGRQFSNSRSEMNVSTLELGDSALYLCASSPGTGNNQPQHFGDGTRLSIL.

This chain uses TRBV29-1 with TRBJ1-2; a possible D gene is TRBD1 (6 bases). Germline V gene sequence: CDR1 SQVTM, CDR2 ANQGSEA. This CDR3 spans 13 amino acids. Trimming took 7 bases from V and 4 from J, leaving 16 bases between them. CDR3 in amino acids: CSGTAGERYGYTF. The CDR3, as DNA: TGCAGCGGGACCGCAGGGGAACGCTATGGCTACACCTTC.

This clonotype has more than one count but fewer than ten. V gene TRBV9 combines with J gene TRBJ1-4, with D perhaps TRBD1 (6 bases). The germline V gene has CDR1 SGDLS and CDR2 YYNGEE. The V end was cut by 4 bases, the J end by 2 bases, with 24 bases between. The CDR3 length is 19 residues. Written as DNA, the CDR3 is TGTGCCAGCAGCCCGGGGGGGCAGGGAATTGGAAAGACTAATGAAAAACTGTTTTTT. It yields the protein CASSPGGQGIGKTNEKLFF.

This clonotype was counted at least ten times. The chain combines TRBV18 with TRBJ1-1; 7 nucleotides agree with TRBD1. CDR1 KGHSH and CDR2 LQKENI come from the germline V gene. V lost 3 bases, J lost 4 bases, and 8 bases stayed unmatched. The CDR3 spans 15 residues. CDR3 sequence (DNA): TGTGCCAGCTCACCCGGACAGGATCTTGGCACTGAAGCTTTCTTT. It yields the protein CASSPGQDLGTEAFF.